This T cell receptor beta chain was identified in a study of blood T cell repertoires in COVID-19. Overall study context: The analysed material was cDNA or gDNA that came from T cells, B-cell-depleted T cells, or PBMCs.

In the study's own analysis: Nucleated cell counts were estimated from reference gene primer amplification. Generated by immunoSEQ multiplex PCR, the TCRdb table keeps only in-frame clones and is missing some. V and J calls and clone size are those listed in that table; D and trimming were worked out from the DNA. The table shows approximately 300,000 clones, with around 92% occurring only once. The CDR3 spans 15 residues. Trimming took 4 bases from V and 5 from J; bases not matched to a gene: 5. Germline CDR1 and CDR2: KGHSH and LQKENI. The sequence was collected from a man younger than 35 who had recovered from COVID-19. This chain joins TRBV18 and TRBJ2-1; TRBD1 aligns across 10 bases. The sample was peripheral blood. CDR3 nucleotides: TGTGCCAGCTCACACCGGGACAGGGGAAACAATGAGCAGTTCTTC. This encodes CASSHRDRGNNEQFF.